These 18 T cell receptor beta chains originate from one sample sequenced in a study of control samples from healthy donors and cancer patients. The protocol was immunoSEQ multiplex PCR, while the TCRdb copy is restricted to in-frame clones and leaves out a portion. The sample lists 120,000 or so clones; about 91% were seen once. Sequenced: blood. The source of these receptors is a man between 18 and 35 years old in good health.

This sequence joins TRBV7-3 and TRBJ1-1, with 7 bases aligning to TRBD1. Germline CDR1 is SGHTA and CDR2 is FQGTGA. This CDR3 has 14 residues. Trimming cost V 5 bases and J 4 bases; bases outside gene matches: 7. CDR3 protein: CASSPPGGGTEAFF. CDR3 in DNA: TGTGCCAGCAGCCCGCCAGGGGGTGGCACTGAAGCTTTCTTT. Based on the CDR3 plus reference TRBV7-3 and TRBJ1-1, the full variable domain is GAGVSQTPSNKVTEKGKYVELRCDPISGHTALYWYRQSLGQGPEFLIYFQGTGAADDSGLPNDRFFAVRPEGSVSTLKIQRTERGDSAVYLCASSPPGGGTEAFFGQGTRLTVV.

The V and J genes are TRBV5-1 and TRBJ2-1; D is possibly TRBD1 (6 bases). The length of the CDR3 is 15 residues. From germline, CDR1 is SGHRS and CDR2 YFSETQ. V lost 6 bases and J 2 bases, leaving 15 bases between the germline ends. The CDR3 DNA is TGCGCCAGCAAGAGACAGGACACCGCCTACAATGAGCAGTTCTTC. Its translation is CASKRQDTAYNEQFF. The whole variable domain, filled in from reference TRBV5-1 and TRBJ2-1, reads KAGVTQTPRYLIKTRGQQVTLSCSPISGHRSVSWYQQTPGQGLQFLFEYFSETQRNKGNFPGRFSGRQFSNSRSEMNVSTLELGDSALYLCASKRQDTAYNEQFFGPGTRLTVL.

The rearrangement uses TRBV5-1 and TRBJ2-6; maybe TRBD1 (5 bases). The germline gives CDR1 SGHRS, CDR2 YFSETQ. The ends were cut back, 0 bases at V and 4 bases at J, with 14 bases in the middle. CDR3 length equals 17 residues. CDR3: CASSLGAGLPGANVLTF. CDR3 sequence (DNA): TGCGCCAGCAGCTTGGGCGCAGGGTTGCCGGGGGCCAACGTCCTGACTTTC.

This chain's CDR3 is CATSRDWRSAYGYTF. In DNA, the CDR3 is TGTGCCACCAGCAGAGATTGGAGGTCGGCCTATGGCTACACCTTC. The rearrangement joins TRBV15 to TRBJ1-2; D not certain. Trimming removed 0 bases at V and 4 bases at J, with 12 bases between. The CDR3 extends over 15 amino acids. Germline values: CDR1 LNHNV, CDR2 YYDKDF (reference sequence).

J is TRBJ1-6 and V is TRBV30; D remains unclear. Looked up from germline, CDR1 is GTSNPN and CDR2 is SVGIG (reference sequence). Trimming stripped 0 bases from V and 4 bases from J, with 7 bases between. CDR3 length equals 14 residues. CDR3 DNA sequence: TGTGCCTGGAGTGTAAGGCTGTATAATTCACCCCTCCACTTT. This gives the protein CAWSVRLYNSPLHF.

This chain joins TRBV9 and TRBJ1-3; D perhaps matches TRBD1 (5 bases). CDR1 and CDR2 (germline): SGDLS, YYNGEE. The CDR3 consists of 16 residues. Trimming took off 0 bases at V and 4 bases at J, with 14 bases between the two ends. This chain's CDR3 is CASSVGGRAAGNTIYF. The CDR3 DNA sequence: TGTGCCAGCAGCGTAGGGGGCAGGGCGGCCGGAAACACCATATATTTT.

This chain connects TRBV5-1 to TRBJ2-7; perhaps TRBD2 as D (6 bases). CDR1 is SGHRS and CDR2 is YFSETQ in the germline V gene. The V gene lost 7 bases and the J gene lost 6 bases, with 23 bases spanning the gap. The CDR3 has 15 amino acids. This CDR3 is CASSMDPAGTGEQYF. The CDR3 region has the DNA TGCGCCAGCTCCATGGATCCCGCCGGGACTGGCGAGCAGTACTTC.

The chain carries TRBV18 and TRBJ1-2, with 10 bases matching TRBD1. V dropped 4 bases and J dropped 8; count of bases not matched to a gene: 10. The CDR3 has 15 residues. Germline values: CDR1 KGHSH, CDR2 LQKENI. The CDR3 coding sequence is TGTGCCAGCTCACTAGAGCCGGGACAGGGGCAGGGCTACACCTTC. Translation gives CASSLEPGQGQGYTF.

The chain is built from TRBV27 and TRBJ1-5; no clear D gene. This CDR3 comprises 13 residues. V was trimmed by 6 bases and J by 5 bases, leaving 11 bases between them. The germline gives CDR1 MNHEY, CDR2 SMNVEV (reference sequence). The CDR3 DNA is TGTGCCAGCAGCCACGGCCGGGATCAGCCCCAGCATTTT. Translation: CASSHGRDQPQHF.

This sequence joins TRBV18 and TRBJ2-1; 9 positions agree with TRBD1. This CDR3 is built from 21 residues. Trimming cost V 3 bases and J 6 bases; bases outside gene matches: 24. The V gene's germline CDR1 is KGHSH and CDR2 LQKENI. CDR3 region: CASSPPRDRGSWSSISNEQFF. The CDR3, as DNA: TGTGCCAGCTCACCCCCACGCGACAGGGGGTCTTGGTCTAGTATATCCAATGAGCAGTTCTTC.

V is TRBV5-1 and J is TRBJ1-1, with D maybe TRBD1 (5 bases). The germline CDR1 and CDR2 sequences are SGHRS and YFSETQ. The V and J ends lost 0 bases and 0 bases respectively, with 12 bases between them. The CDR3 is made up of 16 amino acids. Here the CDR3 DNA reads TGCGCCAGCAGCTTGGCTTCTCGGGGGATGAACACTGAAGCTTTCTTT. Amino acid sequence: CASSLASRGMNTEAFF.

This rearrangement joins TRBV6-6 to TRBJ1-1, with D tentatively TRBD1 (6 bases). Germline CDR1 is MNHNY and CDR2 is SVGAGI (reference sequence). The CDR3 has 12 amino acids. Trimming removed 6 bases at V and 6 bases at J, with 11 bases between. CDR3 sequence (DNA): TGTGCCAGCAGCACAGGGTCTCCTGAAGCTTTCTTT. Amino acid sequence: CASSTGSPEAFF.

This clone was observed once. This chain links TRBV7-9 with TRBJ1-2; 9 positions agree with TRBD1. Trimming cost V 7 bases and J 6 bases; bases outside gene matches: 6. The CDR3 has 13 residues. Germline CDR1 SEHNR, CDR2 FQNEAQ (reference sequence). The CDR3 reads CASKIQGADGYTF. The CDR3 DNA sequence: TGTGCCAGCAAAATACAGGGGGCGGATGGCTACACCTTC.

The CDR3 bases are TGCGCCAGCAGCTTGGAGGCCGGGGAGCTGTTTTTT. Protein sequence: CASSLEAGELFF. The chain joins TRBV5-1 to TRBJ2-2; no definite D call. Trimming took off 0 bases at V and 6 bases at J, with 3 bases between the two ends. Germline V CDR1 and CDR2: SGHRS, YFSETQ. This CDR3 spans 12 amino acids.

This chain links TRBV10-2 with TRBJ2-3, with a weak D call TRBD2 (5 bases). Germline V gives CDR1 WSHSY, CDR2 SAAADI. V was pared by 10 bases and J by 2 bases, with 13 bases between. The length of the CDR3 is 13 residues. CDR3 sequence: CATMDGITDTQYF. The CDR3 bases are TGCGCCACCATGGACGGGATCACAGATACGCAGTATTTT.

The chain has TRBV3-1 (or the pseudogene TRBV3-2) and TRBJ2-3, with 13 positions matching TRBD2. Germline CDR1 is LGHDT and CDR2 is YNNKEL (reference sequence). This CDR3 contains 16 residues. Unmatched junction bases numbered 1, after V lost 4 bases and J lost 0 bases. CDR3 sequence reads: CASSRLAGGSTDTQYF. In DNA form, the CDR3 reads TGTGCCAGCAGCCGACTAGCGGGGGGAAGCACAGATACGCAGTATTTT.

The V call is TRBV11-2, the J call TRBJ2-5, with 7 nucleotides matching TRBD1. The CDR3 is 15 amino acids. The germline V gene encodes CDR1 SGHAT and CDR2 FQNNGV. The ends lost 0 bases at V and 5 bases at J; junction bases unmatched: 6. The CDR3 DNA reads TGTGCCAGCAGCTTAGATTCGACAGGGTCGGAGACCCAGTACTTC. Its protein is CASSLDSTGSETQYF.

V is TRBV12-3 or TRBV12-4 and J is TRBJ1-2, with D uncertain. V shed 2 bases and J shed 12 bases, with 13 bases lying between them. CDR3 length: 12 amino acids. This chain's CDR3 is CASSLRVESHTF. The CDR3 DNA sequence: TGTGCCAGCAGTTTACGAGTGGAGTCCCACACCTTC.